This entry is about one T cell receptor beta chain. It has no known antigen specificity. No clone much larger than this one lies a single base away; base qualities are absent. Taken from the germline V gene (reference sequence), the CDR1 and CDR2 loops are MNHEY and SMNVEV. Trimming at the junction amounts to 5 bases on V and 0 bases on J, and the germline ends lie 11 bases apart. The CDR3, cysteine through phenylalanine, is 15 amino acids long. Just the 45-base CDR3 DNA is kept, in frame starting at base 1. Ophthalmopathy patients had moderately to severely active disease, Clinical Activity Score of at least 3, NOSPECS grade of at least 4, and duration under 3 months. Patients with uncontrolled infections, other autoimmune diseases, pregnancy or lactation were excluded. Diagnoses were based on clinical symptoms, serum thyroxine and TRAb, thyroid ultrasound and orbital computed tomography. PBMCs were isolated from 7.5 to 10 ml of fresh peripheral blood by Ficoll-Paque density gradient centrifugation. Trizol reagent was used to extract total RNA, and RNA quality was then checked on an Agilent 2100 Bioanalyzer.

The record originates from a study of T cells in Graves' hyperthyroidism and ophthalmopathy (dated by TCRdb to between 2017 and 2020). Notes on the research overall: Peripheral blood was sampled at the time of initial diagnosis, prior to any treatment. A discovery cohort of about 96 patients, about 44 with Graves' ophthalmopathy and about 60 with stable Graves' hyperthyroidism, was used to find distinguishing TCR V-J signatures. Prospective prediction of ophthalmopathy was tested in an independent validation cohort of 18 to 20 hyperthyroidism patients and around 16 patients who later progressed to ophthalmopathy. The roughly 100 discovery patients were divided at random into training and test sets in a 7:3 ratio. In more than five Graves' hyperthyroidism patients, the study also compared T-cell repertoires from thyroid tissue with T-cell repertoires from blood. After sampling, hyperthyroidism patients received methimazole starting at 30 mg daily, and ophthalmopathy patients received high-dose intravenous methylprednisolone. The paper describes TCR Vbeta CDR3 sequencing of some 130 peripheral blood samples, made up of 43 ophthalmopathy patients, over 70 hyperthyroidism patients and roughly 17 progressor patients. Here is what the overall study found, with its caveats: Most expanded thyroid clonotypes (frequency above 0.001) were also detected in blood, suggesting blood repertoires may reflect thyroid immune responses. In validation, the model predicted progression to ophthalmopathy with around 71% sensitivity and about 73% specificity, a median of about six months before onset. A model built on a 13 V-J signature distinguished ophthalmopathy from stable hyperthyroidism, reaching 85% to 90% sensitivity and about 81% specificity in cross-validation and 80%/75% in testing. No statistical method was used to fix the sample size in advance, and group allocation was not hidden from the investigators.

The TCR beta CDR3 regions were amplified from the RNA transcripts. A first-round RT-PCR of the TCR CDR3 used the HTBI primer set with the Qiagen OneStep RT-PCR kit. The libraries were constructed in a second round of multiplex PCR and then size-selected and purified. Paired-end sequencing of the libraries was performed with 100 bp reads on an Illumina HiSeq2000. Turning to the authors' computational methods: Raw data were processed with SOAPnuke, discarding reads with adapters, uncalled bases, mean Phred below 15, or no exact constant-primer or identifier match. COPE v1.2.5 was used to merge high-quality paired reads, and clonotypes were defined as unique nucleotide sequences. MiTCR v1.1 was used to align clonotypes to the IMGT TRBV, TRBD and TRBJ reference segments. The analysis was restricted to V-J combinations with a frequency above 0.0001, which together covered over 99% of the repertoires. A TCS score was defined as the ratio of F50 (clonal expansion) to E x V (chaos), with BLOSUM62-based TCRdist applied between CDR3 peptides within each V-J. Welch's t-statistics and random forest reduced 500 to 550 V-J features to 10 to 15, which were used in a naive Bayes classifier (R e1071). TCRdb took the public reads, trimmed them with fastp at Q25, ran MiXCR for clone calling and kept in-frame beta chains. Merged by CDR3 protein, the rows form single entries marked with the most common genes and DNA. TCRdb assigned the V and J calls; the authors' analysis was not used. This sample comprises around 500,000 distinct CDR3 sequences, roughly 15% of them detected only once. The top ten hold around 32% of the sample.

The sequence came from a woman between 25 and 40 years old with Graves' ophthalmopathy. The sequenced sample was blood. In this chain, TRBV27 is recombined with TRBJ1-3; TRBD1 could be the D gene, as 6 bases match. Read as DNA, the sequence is TGTGCCAGCAGTCCCACAGGGCCCTCTGGAAACACCATATATTTT. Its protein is CASSPTGPSGNTIYF.